This TCR beta chain was observed in a study of blood T cell repertoires in COVID-19. Those enrolled, adults aged roughly 18 to 89 years, came from some 25 US areas. In the authors' workflow: Counts of nucleated cells, estimated from reference gene primer amplification, were obtained. TCRdb's table, derived via immunoSEQ multiplex PCR, lists solely in-frame clones and lacks some. The V and J calls and clone size come from that table; D and trimming were worked out from the DNA. The sample lists fewer than 250,000 clones; approximately 86% were seen once. Between the trimmed V and J ends, which lost 5 bases and 0 bases, there was a span of 8 bases. This CDR3 spans 13 amino acids. Germline loops: CDR1 SGHRS, CDR2 YFSETQ.

This receptor was identified in a woman between 25 and 40 years old with acute COVID-19. The V gene is TRBV5-1, the J gene TRBJ1-1; a possible D gene is TRBD1 (5 bases). The sample comprised PBMCs or T cells enriched from blood (not recorded which). CDR3 sequence: CASRVRVNTEAFF. CDR3 coding DNA: TGCGCCAGCAGAGTCAGGGTGAACACTGAAGCTTTCTTT.